Included here is one T cell receptor (beta chain) sequence, with context. Its antigen is unknown. No base quality information exists; no much larger clone differs at one position. The library was produced with the immunoSEQ multiplex PCR assay. Drawn from immuneACCESS, this table holds only the in-frame rearrangements with V and J called that TCRdb kept. Clones are partly lost; checked studies trace under half to an unresolved V gene and leave the rest unexplained. The sample has 45,000 to 60,000 clones on record, around 94% of them singletons. Roughly 0.36% of the sample goes to the ten largest clones. This sample was taken from a study of T cell changes during pregnancy in multiple sclerosis (dated by TCRdb to the late 2010s). Study-wide context: The study examined how the T cell repertoire changed over the course of pregnancy in women with multiple sclerosis.

From cysteine to phenylalanine, the CDR3 is 14 amino acids long. Only the CDR3 DNA is retained, 42 bases long and in frame from the first base. The junction shows trimming of 1 base on V and 5 bases on J, and the gene matches do not reach 2 bases of it. Per the germline V gene, LGHNA is the CDR1 and YSLEER is the CDR2. The sequences come from CD4+ T cells from peripheral blood mononuclear cells, collected before pregnancy. The sequence links TRBV4-3 to TRBJ2-1; TRBD2 agrees with 7 junctional bases. This receptor was identified in a female donor with multiple sclerosis, enrolled in a pregnancy study. The DNA reads as follows: TGCGCCAGCAGCCAAGTCCTAGCGGACAATGAGCAGTTCTTC. This is translated as CASSQVLADNEQFF.